This T cell receptor (beta chain) was captured in a study of T-cell reconstitution after alpha-beta-depleted transplantation in children. Preparation of the TCRbeta library was carried out with unique molecular identifiers. TCRdb redid the calling of the PCR reads with MiXCR, one entry per CDR3 protein. The sample holds approximately 490,000 distinct CDR3 sequences, around 12% seen once. The receptor was derived from a human donor who donated a stem cell graft to a child with combined immunodeficiency. The sample was PBMCs from the stem cell graft donor, taken from the stem cell graft.

The CDR3 sequence is CASSFGQGAYYEQYF. CDR3 coding DNA: TGTGCCAGCAGTTTCGGACAGGGGGCATACTACGAGCAGTACTTC. The V and J genes are TRBV12-3 or TRBV12-4 and TRBJ2-7; 11 nucleotides agree with TRBD1. With V trimmed by 3 bases and J by 3 bases, 4 bases remained unmatched. This CDR3 contains 15 residues.